A selection of T cell receptor beta chains follows, all from one sample in a study of tumor-infiltrating lymphocytes in primary liver carcinoma. TCRdb ran MiXCR on the multiplex PCR reads and lists one entry per CDR3 protein. This table has about 41,000 distinct CDR3 sequences, about three quarters appearing once. Sequencing used liver tumor tissue from sampling region 2. The receptor set was obtained from a middle-aged man with primary liver carcinoma and hepatitis B virus infection. Each CDR3 is given with its conserved first and last residue. The D gene is left open where the match is weak.

>TRBV6-5|TRBD1|TRBJ2-3
CVSRTPKTGLDTQFF
>TRBV14|NA|TRBJ1-1
CASSRGLERMNTEAFF
>TRBV4-2|TRBD1|TRBJ2-1
CARSHAGRQGINEQFF
>TRBV5-8|NA|TRBJ2-3
CASSTPGIDTQYF
>TRBV29-1|TRBD1|TRBJ1-1
CSGDRGPWTEAFF
>TRBV7-9|TRBD2|TRBJ2-3
CASSPTAGEIHMQYF
>TRBV12-3/TRBV12-4|NA|TRBJ2-2
CASGLLAAGELFF
>TRBV4-1|NA|TRBJ1-1
CASNHALRGFPFF
>TRBV11-2|NA|TRBJ2-3
CVSSLHPGVSTDTQYF
>TRBV5-1|NA|TRBJ2-7
CASSPTGASSYEQYF
>TRBV2|NA|TRBJ2-5
CASSDKGPETQYF
>TRBV6-2/TRBV6-3|TRBD1|TRBJ2-7
CLSSLRDRAHEQYF
>TRBV11-2|NA|TRBJ2-7
CTSSSNRNSFEQYF
>TRBV5-8|TRBD2|TRBJ2-1
CARSSGLAGLYYEQFF
>TRBV19|NA|TRBJ2-5
CTSRQAGETQYF
>TRBV4-2|TRBD1|TRBJ2-7
CASSLWDRGSHEQYF
>TRBV6-1|NA|TRBJ2-5
CASSEVGVLGDLIWETQYF
>TRBV20-1|NA|TRBJ2-5
CSARDSTLREAQYF
>TRBV6-5|TRBD2|TRBJ2-3
CAITLGGKQYF
>TRBV6-2/TRBV6-3|NA|TRBJ2-7
CASSYEVPCERYF
>TRBV29-1|NA|TRBJ2-3
CSVEHGVTQYF
>TRBV12-3/TRBV12-4|TRBD1|TRBJ2-5
CACSLVQGAAQYF
>TRBV19|NA|TRBJ1-5
CASSILETVENRPQHF
>TRBV6-1|NA|TRBJ2-5
CAISENLMGAAAGEAQYF
>TRBV11-2|NA|TRBJ2-5
CASSPSTIQGTGRETQYF
>TRBV4-3|TRBD2|TRBJ2-2
CASSQDSPGLAGLGELFF
>TRBV4-1|NA|TRBJ1-5
CANSTQGNNNQPQHF
>TRBV28|TRBD1|TRBJ1-2
CASRETGGLIGYTF
>TRBV6-2/TRBV6-3|NA|TRBJ1-3
CATSDNSGNTIYF
>TRBV5-1|NA|TRBJ1-1
CSNSLAGGARTEAFF
>TRBV4-1|NA|TRBJ2-7
CASSQEPAEGYEQYF
>TRBV20-1|NA|TRBJ2-7
CSVSSQDYEQCF
>TRBV6-2/TRBV6-3|NA|TRBJ2-6
CASKNGFPSGANVLTF
>TRBV4-1|NA|TRBJ2-2
CANSQLTLSGELFF
>TRBV12-3/TRBV12-4|TRBD2|TRBJ2-3
CASSSPTSGRSTDMQYF
>TRBV6-2/TRBV6-3|NA|TRBJ1-5
CASSDRSFQSQHF
>TRBV29-1|NA|TRBJ2-3
CRAPTLGSQGLSATQYF
>TRBV28|NA|TRBJ1-5
CVSSSPRVSGPYQPQHF
>TRBV19|NA|TRBJ1-5
CASSIGGAGSQSQHF
>TRBV6-5|NA|TRBJ1-2
CASSPAGSHGYAF